This T cell receptor beta chain comes out of a study of cytomegalovirus exposure and HLA in healthy donors. General study points: Across all donors, roughly uniform sequencing depth was an assumption of the presence/absence analyses.

CDR1 is MDHEN and CDR2 is SYDVKM in the germline V gene. This CDR3 contains 17 residues. V lost 6 bases and J lost 0, with 20 bases in between. Points on this clone: No antigen is known for it.

The PCR had 60 Vbeta and 13 Jbeta primers. Repertoires were generated with immunoSEQ multiplex PCR, while TCRdb's copy carries only in-frame clones and drops some. The data hold tens of thousands of clones, with more than 70% observed a single time. The rearrangement links TRBV28 to TRBJ1-2; D perhaps matches TRBD1 (5 bases). The specimen was PBMCs. The clonotype was recovered from a man aged 25 to 45 in good health and CMV-seronegative. This CDR3 reads CASRGLGRGGSNYGYTF. CDR3 coding DNA: TGTGCCAGCAGGGGCCTTGGCCGCGGGGGGTCTAACTATGGCTACACCTTC.